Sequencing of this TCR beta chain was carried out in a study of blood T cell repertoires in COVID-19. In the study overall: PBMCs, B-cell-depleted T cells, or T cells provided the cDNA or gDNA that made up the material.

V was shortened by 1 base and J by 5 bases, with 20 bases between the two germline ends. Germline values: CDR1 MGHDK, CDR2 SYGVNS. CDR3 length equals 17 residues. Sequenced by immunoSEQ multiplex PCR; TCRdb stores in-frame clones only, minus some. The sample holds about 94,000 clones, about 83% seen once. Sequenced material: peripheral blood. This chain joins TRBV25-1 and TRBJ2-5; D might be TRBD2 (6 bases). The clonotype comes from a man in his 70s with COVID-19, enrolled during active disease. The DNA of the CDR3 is TGTGCCAGCAGTGAATTTTTCCGACTCGGCGGGGAGGAGACCCAGTACTTC. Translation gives CASSEFFRLGGEETQYF.